The subject of this entry is one T cell receptor beta chain. The sample belongs to a study of T cell responses to AZD1222 COVID-19 vaccine. Profiled with immunoSEQ multiplex PCR; TCRdb holds only in-frame clones, not every one. The sample shows approximately 200,000 clones, about nine tenths of them seen only once. Per the germline V gene, CDR1 is PRHDT and CDR2 is FYEKMQ (reference sequence). This CDR3 contains 17 residues. V lost 7 bases to trimming and J lost 0 bases; unmatched junction nucleotides: 10. The receptor's source is an adult who received the AZD1222 COVID-19 vaccine. The material was peripheral blood, obtained 28 days after the second AZD1222 dose. The chain joins TRBV13 to TRBJ2-3, with 10 bases identical to TRBD1. The CDR3 DNA follows: TGTGCCAGCAAGCCAGCGTCGGGACAGGGGAGCACAGATACGCAGTATTTT. Its translation is CASKPASGQGSTDTQYF.